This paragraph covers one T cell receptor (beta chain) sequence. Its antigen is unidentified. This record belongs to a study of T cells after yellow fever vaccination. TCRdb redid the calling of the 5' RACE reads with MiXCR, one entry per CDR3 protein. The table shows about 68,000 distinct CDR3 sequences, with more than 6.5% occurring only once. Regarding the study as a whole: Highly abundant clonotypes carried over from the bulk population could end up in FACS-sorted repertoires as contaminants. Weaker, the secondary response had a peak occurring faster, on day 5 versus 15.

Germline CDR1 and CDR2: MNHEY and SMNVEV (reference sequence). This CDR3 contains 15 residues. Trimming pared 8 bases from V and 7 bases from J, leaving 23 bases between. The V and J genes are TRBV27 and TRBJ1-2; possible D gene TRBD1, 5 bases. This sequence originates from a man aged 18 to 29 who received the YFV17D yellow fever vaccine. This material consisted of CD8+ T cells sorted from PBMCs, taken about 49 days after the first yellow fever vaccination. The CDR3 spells CASWEFRGPPGGYTF. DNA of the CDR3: TGTGCCAGCTGGGAGTTTCGGGGCCCGCCCGGTGGCTACACCTTC.